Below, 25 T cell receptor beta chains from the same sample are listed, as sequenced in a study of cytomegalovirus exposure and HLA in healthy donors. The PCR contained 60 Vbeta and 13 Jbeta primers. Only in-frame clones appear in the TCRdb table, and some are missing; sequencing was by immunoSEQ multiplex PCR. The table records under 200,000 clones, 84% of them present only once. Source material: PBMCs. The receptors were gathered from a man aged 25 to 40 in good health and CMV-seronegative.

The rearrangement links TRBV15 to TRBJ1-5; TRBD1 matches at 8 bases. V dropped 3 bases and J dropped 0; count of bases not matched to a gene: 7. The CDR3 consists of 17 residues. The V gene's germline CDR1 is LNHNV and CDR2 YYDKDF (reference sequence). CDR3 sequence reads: CATSRKGQVYSNQPQHF. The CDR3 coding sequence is TGTGCCACCAGCAGGAAGGGACAGGTTTATAGCAATCAGCCCCAGCATTTT. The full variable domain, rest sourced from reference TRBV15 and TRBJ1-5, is DAMVIQNPRYQVTQFGKPVTLSCSQTLNHNVMYWYQQKSSQAPKLLFHYYDKDFNNEADTPDNFQSRRPNTSFCFLDIRSPGLGDTAMYLCATSRKGQVYSNQPQHFGDGTRLSIL.

CDR3 protein: CVRSLGKPGQGHPLLGNQPQHF. The CDR3 DNA follows: TGTGTCAGAAGCTTAGGCAAGCCCGGACAGGGTCACCCTCTATTAGGCAATCAGCCCCAGCATTTT. The chain uses TRBV7-5 and TRBJ1-5; the table gives TRBD1 as D, unverified against the DNA. TRBV7-5 is a pseudogene locus. CDR3 length: 22 residues.

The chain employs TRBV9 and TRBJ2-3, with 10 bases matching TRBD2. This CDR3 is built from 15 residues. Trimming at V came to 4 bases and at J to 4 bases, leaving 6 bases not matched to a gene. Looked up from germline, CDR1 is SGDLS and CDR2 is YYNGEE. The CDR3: CASSPQAGGADTQYF. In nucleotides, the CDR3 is TGTGCCAGCAGCCCTCAAGCGGGGGGGGCAGATACGCAGTATTTT.

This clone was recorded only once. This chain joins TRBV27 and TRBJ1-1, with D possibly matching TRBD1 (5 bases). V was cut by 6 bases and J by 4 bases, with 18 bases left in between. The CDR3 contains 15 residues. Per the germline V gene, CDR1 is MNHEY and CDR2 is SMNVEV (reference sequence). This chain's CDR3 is CASRKTRGFPTEAFF. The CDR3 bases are TGTGCCAGCAGAAAGACCCGGGGGTTCCCCACTGAAGCTTTCTTT.

CDR3 sequence (DNA): TGTGCCAGCAGTATGGAGCTCTCCAGATACGAGCAGTACTTC. Encoded protein: CASSMELSRYEQYF. V usage is TRBV6-1 and J usage is TRBJ2-7, with D uncertain. The length of the CDR3 is 14 residues. Deletions cut 5 bases from V and 4 bases from J, with 15 bases between. Germline V lookup: CDR1 MNHNS, CDR2 SASEGT.

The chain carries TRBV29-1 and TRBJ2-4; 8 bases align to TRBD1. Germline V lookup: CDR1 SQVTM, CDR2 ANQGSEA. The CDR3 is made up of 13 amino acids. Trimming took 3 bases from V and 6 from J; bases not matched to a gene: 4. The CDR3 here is CSVERGQANIQYF. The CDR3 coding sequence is TGCAGCGTTGAGCGGGGACAGGCAAACATTCAGTACTTC.

The CDR3 reads CASSYQGGTGNTIYF. For the CDR3, the DNA is TGTGCCAGCAGTTACCAAGGGGGAACTGGAAACACCATATATTTT. The chain couples TRBV6-5 to TRBJ1-3; maybe TRBD1 (6 bases). CDR1 MNHEY and CDR2 SVGAGI come from the germline V gene. V was trimmed by 2 bases and J by 2 bases, leaving 10 bases between them. CDR3 size: 15 residues.

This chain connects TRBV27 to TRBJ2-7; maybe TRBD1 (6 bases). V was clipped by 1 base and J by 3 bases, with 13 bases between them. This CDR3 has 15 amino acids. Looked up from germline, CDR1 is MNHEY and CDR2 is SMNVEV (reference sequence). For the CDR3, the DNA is TGTGCCAGCAGTTTATTCTACGACAGGAGCTACGAGCAGTACTTC. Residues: CASSLFYDRSYEQYF.

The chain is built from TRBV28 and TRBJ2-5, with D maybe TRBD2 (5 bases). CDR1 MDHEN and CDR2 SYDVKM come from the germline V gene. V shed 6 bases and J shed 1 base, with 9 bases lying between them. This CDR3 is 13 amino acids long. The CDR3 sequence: CASSPGSQETQYF. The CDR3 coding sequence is TGTGCCAGCAGCCCGGGGTCCCAAGAGACCCAGTACTTC.

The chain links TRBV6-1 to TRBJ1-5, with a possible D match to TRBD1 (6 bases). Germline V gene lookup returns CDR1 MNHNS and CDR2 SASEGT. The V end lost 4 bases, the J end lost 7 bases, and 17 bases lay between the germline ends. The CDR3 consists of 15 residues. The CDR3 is CASSGGQGAWQPQHF. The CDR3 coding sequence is TGTGCCAGCAGTGGGGGACAAGGGGCTTGGCAGCCCCAGCATTTT.

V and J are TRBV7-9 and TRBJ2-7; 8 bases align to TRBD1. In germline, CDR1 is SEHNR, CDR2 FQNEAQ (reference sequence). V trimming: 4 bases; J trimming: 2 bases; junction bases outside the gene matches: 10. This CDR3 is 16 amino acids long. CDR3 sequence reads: CASSYFIGQGPYEQYF. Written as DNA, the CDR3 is TGTGCCAGCAGCTACTTCATCGGACAGGGCCCCTACGAGCAGTACTTC.

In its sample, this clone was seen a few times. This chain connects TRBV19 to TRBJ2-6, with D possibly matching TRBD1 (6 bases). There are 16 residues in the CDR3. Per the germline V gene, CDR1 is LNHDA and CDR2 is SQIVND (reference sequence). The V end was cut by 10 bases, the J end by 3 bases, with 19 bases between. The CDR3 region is CATLFPRGYGANVLTF. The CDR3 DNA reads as TGTGCCACCCTTTTTCCCAGGGGATATGGGGCCAACGTCCTGACTTTC. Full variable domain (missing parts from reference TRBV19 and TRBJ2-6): DGGITQSPKYLFRKEGQNVTLSCEQNLNHDAMYWYRQDPGQGLRLIYYSQIVNDFQKGDIAEGYSVSREKKESFPLTVTSAQKNPTAFYLCATLFPRGYGANVLTFGAGSRLTVL.

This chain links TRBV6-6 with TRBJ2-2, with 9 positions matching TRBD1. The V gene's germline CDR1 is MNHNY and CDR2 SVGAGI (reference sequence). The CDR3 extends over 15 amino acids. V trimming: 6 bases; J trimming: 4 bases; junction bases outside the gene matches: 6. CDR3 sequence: CASSTRTGATGELFF. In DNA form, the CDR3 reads TGTGCCAGCAGCACCCGGACAGGGGCCACCGGGGAGCTGTTTTTT.

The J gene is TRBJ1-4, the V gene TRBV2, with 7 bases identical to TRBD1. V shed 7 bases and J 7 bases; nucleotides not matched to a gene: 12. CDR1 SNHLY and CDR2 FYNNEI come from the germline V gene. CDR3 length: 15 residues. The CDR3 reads CASTSDSGTVEKLFF. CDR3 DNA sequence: TGTGCCAGCACTTCAGATTCCGGGACAGTTGAAAAACTGTTTTTT. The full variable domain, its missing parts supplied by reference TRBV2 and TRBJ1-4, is EPEVTQTPSHQVTQMGQEVILRCVPISNHLYFYWYRQILGQKVEFLVSFYNNEISEKSEIFDDQFSVERPDGSNFTLKIRSTKLEDSAMYFCASTSDSGTVEKLFFGSGTQLSVL.

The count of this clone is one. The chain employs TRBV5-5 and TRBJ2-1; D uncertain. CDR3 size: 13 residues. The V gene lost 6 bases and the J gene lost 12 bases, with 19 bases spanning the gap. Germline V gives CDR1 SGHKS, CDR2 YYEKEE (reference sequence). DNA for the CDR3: TGTGCCAGCACCCCTTGGTTTGAGGAGAGGCAGTTCTTC. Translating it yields CASTPWFEERQFF.

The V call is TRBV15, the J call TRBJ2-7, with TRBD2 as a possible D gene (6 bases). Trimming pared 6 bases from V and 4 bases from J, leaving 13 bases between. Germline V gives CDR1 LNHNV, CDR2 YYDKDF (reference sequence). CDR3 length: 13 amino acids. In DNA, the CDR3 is TGTGCCACCAGGATCGGGAGCCTTTACGAGCAGTACTTC. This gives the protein CATRIGSLYEQYF.

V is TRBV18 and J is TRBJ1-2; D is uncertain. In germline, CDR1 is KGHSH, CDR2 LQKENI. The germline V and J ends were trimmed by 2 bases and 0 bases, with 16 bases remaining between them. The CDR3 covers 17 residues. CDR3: CASSPRTREFPNYGYTF. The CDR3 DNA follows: TGTGCCAGCTCACCAAGAACAAGGGAGTTCCCTAACTATGGCTACACCTTC.

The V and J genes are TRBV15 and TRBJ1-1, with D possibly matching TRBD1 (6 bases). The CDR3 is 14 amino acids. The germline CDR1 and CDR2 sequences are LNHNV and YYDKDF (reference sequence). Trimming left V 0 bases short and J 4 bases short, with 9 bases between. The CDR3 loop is CATSRDRGSTEAFF. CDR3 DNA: TGTGCCACCAGCAGAGATAGGGGGTCCACTGAAGCTTTCTTT.

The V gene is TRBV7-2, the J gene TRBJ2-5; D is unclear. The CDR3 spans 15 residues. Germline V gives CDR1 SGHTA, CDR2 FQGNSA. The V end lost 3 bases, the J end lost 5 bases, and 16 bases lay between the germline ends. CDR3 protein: CASSFDGLWQETQYF. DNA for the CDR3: TGTGCCAGCAGCTTTGATGGTCTGTGGCAGGAGACCCAGTACTTC.

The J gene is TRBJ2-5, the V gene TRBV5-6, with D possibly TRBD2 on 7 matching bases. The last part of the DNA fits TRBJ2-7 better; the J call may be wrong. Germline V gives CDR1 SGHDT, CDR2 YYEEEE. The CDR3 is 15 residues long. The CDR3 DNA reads TGTGCCAGCAGCTTGAAACGGGGGGCGGGGGACGAGCAGTACTTC. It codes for CASSLKRGAGDEQYF.

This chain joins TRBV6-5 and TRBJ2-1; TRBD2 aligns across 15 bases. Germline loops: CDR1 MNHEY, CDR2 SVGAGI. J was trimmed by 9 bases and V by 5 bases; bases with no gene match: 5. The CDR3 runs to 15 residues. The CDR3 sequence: CASSRTSGGALEQFF. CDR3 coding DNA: TGTGCCAGCAGTCGGACTAGCGGGGGGGCCCTTGAGCAGTTCTTC.

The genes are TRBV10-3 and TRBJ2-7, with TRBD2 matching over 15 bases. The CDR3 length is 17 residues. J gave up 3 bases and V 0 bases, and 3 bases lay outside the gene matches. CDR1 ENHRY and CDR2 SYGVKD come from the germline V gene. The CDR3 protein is CAISESRTSGRDYEQYF. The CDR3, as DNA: TGTGCCATCAGTGAGTCCCGGACTAGCGGGAGGGACTACGAGCAGTACTTC.

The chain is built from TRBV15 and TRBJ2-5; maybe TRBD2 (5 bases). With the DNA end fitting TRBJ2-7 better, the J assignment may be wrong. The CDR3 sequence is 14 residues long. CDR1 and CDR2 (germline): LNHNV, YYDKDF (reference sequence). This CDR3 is CATSRARGTYEQYF. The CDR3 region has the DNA TGTGCCACCAGCAGGGCCCGGGGTACCTACGAGCAGTACTTC.

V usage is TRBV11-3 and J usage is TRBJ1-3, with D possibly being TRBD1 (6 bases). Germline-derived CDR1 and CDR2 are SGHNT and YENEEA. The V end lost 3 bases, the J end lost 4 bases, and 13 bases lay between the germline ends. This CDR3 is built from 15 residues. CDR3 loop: CASSFRGAPGNTIYF. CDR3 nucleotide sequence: TGTGCCAGCAGCTTTCGGGGGGCGCCGGGAAACACCATATATTTT.

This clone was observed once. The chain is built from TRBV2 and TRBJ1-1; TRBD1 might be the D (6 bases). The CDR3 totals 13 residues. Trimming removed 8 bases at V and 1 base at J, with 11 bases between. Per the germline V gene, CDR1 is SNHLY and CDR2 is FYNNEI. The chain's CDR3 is CASRYRANTEAFF. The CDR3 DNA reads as TGTGCCAGCCGGTACAGGGCGAACACTGAAGCTTTCTTT.